This T cell receptor beta chain was obtained from a study of cytomegalovirus exposure and HLA in healthy donors. On the study more broadly: The roughly 670 first-cohort repertoires shared a platform with the roughly 110 validation repertoires, as reported in a later analysis.

Notes on the study in general: Reports showed the classifier diagnosing cytomegalovirus status with high specificity and sensitivity. Specific recognition of CMV antigens was confirmed in vitro for a few chains (all CMV-associated).

The study drew the donors from its approximately 110-subject validation cohort, separate from the 666-subject first cohort. Method: immunoSEQ multiplex PCR; TCRdb's copy keeps in-frame clones and lacks some. This table has under 85,000 clones, less than 95% appearing once. CDR3 length equals 16 residues. The V and J ends lost 2 bases and 12 bases, in that order; junction bases with no gene match: 16. Germline values: CDR1 SGHTA, CDR2 FQGNSA. A note on this clone: The target antigen is unknown.

Sequences were obtained from PBMCs. This clonotype was sampled from a woman aged 18-30 years in good health and CMV-seropositive. The rearrangement joins TRBV7-2 to TRBJ2-1; 7 nucleotides agree with TRBD2. The CDR3 coding sequence is TGTGCCAGCAGCTTACCCTCTAGCGGACACAATGAGTGGCAGTTCTTC. Its translation: CASSLPSSGHNEWQFF.